This TCR beta chain was found in a study of blood T cells in healthy people across ages. The CDR3 covers 15 residues. In germline, CDR1 is SGHRS, CDR2 YFSETQ. Combining a sample-barcoded 5' primer with a J-beta primer mix, a second PCR ran for 7 to 11 cycles. MiXCR, run by TCRdb on the 5' RACE reads, gives a single entry per CDR3 protein. The repertoire holds approximately 700,000 distinct CDR3 sequences, about 30% seen once, with 15% to 17% in the top ten. This clonotype came up once. This TCR was sampled from a woman of 80 years or more in good health. This chain connects TRBV5-1 to TRBJ2-5; TRBD2 matches 8 bases. Near its end, the DNA agrees better with TRBJ2-7, so the J call may be wrong. Specimen: blood. The CDR3 is CASSPSGSGRNEQYF. CDR3 in DNA: TGCGCCAGCAGCCCCTCGGGGAGCGGGAGAAACGAGCAGTACTTC.